These 30 T cell receptor beta chains were sequenced from one sample in a study of CD4+ T cells in melanoma. Clones were read by immunoSEQ multiplex PCR, and TCRdb kept only the in-frame ones, dropping some. Among 15,000 to 20,000 clones, more than 65% were seen once, and the ten largest hold approximately 5.6%. The sequenced sample was cells from a culture (not recorded whether cultured in vitro). These receptors all stem from a human donor with melanoma.

The chain carries TRBV7-9 and TRBJ2-1; D is unclear. Between the trimmed V and J ends, which lost 0 bases and 9 bases, there was a span of 3 bases. Per germline, CDR1 SEHNR and CDR2 FQNEAQ (reference sequence). There are 11 residues in the CDR3. CDR3 residues: CASSLAGEQFF. For the CDR3, the DNA is TGTGCCAGCAGCTTAGCTGGTGAGCAGTTCTTC.

V gene TRBV30 combines with J gene TRBJ2-7; D possibly matches TRBD1 or TRBD2 (5 bases each). The V gene's germline CDR1 is GTSNPN and CDR2 SVGIG (reference sequence). Trimming pared 2 bases from V and 0 bases from J, leaving 8 bases between. The CDR3 runs 13 residues. CDR3 in amino acids: CAWSPGSSYEQYF. The CDR3 region has the DNA TGTGCCTGGAGTCCAGGGAGCTCCTACGAGCAGTACTTC.

V usage is TRBV5-1 and J usage is TRBJ1-1; D uncertain. Germline-derived CDR1 and CDR2 are SGHRS and YFSETQ. The CDR3 loop spans 18 amino acids. The V and J ends lost 0 bases and 5 bases respectively, with 23 bases between them. CDR3 amino acids: CASSLAPSGQRKQTEAFF. Here the CDR3 DNA reads TGCGCCAGCAGCTTGGCTCCATCGGGCCAGAGAAAACAGACTGAAGCTTTCTTT.

This chain uses TRBV13 with TRBJ2-1; 9 nucleotides align to TRBD2. With 5 bases clipped from V and 6 bases from J, the junction kept 8 bases outside the gene matches. CDR3 size: 15 residues. Germline V gene data show CDR1 as PRHDT and CDR2 as FYEKMQ (reference sequence). CDR3 bases: TGTGCCAGCAGCGCCTGGAGCGGGGGGACCAATGAGCAGTTCTTC. Its translation: CASSAWSGGTNEQFF.

The rearrangement links TRBV4-1 to TRBJ2-3, with D possibly TRBD2 on 5 matching bases. CDR1 MGHRA and CDR2 YSYEKL come from the germline V gene. V gave up 5 bases and J gave up 6 bases, with 12 bases separating them. This CDR3 has 13 amino acids. This chain's CDR3 is CASSRTGWDTQYF. The CDR3 DNA follows: TGCGCCAGCAGCAGGACTGGGTGGGATACGCAGTATTTT.

Relative to its sample, this clone is medium-sized. The rearrangement uses TRBV10-3 and TRBJ1-2, with a possible D match to TRBD1 (5 bases). Germline CDR1 and CDR2: ENHRY and SYGVKD. The CDR3 is 15 amino acids. V lost 5 bases and J 4 bases, leaving 17 bases between the germline ends. The CDR3 is CAISPRSPQGYGYTF. CDR3 in DNA: TGTGCCATCAGTCCGAGGTCACCCCAGGGCTATGGCTACACCTTC.

The V and J genes are TRBV14 and TRBJ2-7, with unresolved D. CDR1 is SGHDN, CDR2 FVKESK, per germline. The CDR3 loop spans 14 amino acids. V lost 5 bases to trimming and J lost 2 bases, with 13 bases between them. As DNA, the CDR3 is TGTGCCAGCAGCTATGGGAACCGCCCCTACGAGCAGTACTTC. This codes for CASSYGNRPYEQYF.

The chain is built from TRBV5-1 and TRBJ2-2, with 8 bases aligning to TRBD1. In germline, CDR1 is SGHRS, CDR2 YFSETQ. This CDR3 is built from 16 residues. V lost 9 bases to trimming and J lost 5 bases; unmatched junction nucleotides: 15. The CDR3 protein is CATTAEPGGKTGELFF. Here the CDR3 DNA reads TGCGCCACCACCGCCGAGCCAGGGGGCAAAACCGGGGAGCTGTTTTTT.

The rearrangement uses TRBV6-5 and TRBJ1-4; TRBD1 is a possible D gene (5 bases). The germline V gene has CDR1 MNHEY and CDR2 SVGAGI. V lost 4 bases to trimming and J lost 5 bases, with 14 bases between them. The CDR3 extends over 15 amino acids. CDR3 protein: CASSSRDGLNEKLFF. Written as DNA, the CDR3 is TGTGCCAGCAGTTCCCGGGACGGACTAAATGAAAAACTGTTTTTT.

The rearrangement joins TRBV30 to TRBJ1-2; TRBD1 agrees at 10 bases. This CDR3 has 15 residues. J lost 0 bases, V lost 2 bases, and 3 bases had no gene match. The germline V gene has CDR1 GTSNPN and CDR2 SVGIG (reference sequence). The CDR3 sequence: CAWSRDRGSNYGYTF. The DNA of the CDR3 is TGTGCCTGGAGTCGGGACAGGGGATCTAACTATGGCTACACCTTC.

The gene calls are TRBV11-2 and TRBJ2-2; no definite D call. CDR3 length: 19 amino acids. V dropped 3 bases and J dropped 4 bases, with 24 bases sitting between them. Germline assignment: CDR1 SGHAT and CDR2 FQNNGV. CDR3 residues: CASSFADVWRPRGTGELFF. The DNA for the CDR3 is TGTGCCAGCAGCTTCGCGGACGTCTGGCGTCCCCGTGGCACCGGGGAGCTGTTTTTT.

This clone was detected only a few times. The V call is TRBV11-2, the J call TRBJ1-2, with unresolved D. CDR1 and CDR2 (germline): SGHAT, FQNNGV. The CDR3 length is 13 residues. The germline V and J ends were trimmed by 0 bases and 7 bases, with 9 bases remaining between them. CDR3 DNA sequence: TGTGCCAGCAGCTTAGATGGGGTCGGTGGCTACACCTTC. It encodes CASSLDGVGGYTF.

The rearrangement links TRBV6-1 to TRBJ2-1; D is uncertain. Trimming shortened V by 10 bases and J by 0 bases, and 13 bases separated the two germline ends. This CDR3 region has 14 residues. Germline V gene sequence: CDR1 MNHNS, CDR2 SASEGT. The CDR3 region is CAITGVSSYNEQFF. Here the CDR3 DNA reads TGTGCCATCACGGGCGTCTCCTCCTACAATGAGCAGTTCTTC.

The chain uses TRBV7-3 and TRBJ2-3; tentatively, D is TRBD2 (6 bases). Germline V gene lookup returns CDR1 SGHTA and CDR2 FQGTGA. V lost 2 bases and J 0 bases, leaving 6 bases between the germline ends. The CDR3 runs to 14 residues. The CDR3 sequence: CASSLGTSTDTQYF. The CDR3 DNA sequence: TGTGCCAGCAGCTTAGGGACTAGCACAGATACGCAGTATTTT. Looking up the rest from reference TRBV7-3 and TRBJ2-3 gives the full variable domain: GAGVSQTPSNKVTEKGKYVELRCDPISGHTALYWYRQSLGQGPEFLIYFQGTGAADDSGLPNDRFFAVRPEGSVSTLKIQRTERGDSAVYLCASSLGTSTDTQYFGPGTRLTVL.

This chain uses TRBV14 with TRBJ1-4, with D uncertain. Germline V CDR1 and CDR2: SGHDN, FVKESK. The CDR3 is 15 residues long. The ends were cut back, 1 base at V and 10 bases at J, with 16 bases in the middle. The CDR3 sequence: CASSQATYGVGKLFF. The CDR3 DNA is TGTGCCAGCAGCCAAGCCACCTATGGCGTGGGAAAACTGTTTTTT.

The chain is built from TRBV2 and TRBJ2-7, with D perhaps TRBD1 or TRBD2 (6 bases each). Between the trimmed V and J ends, which lost 11 bases and 2 bases, there was a span of 16 bases. The CDR3 contains 13 residues. Germline V gene sequence: CDR1 SNHLY, CDR2 FYNNEI. The CDR3 nucleotides are TGTGCCGCGGAGGGGGACCAGACCTACGAGCAGTACTTC. Residues: CAAEGDQTYEQYF.

The V call is TRBV6-6, the J call TRBJ2-2; TRBD1 or TRBD2 may be the D gene (6 bases each). The CDR3 covers 15 residues. Trimming cost V 6 bases and J 3 bases, with 14 bases left between them. The V gene's germline CDR1 is MNHNY and CDR2 SVGAGI (reference sequence). The CDR3 sequence: CASRAGGGDTGELFF. CDR3 sequence (DNA): TGTGCCAGCAGGGCAGGAGGGGGAGACACCGGGGAGCTGTTTTTT.

This chain joins TRBV19 and TRBJ2-2; a weak D match, TRBD1 (6 bases). V was pared by 7 bases and J by 6 bases, with 21 bases between. Germline CDR1 LNHDA, CDR2 SQIVND (reference sequence). This CDR3 spans 16 amino acids. CDR3 residues: CASTRDTRRPPGELFF. The DNA for the CDR3 is TGTGCCAGTACCCGGGACACAAGAAGACCTCCCGGGGAGCTGTTTTTT.

The CDR3 DNA is TGTGCCAGCAGCTCTCTAGCGGGGGTTGGAGAGACCCAGTACTTC. Translated: CASSSLAGVGETQYF. This chain connects TRBV5-8 to TRBJ2-5, with 10 bases identical to TRBD2. Germline CDR1 SGHTS, CDR2 YDEGEE. Trimming removed 3 bases from V and 4 bases from J; junction bases left unmatched: 6. The CDR3 spans 15 residues.

The CDR3 protein is CASSPPGLAGARGVEQYF. Here the CDR3 DNA reads TGTGCCAGCAGCCCACCGGGACTAGCGGGGGCGCGTGGGGTGGAGCAGTACTTC. The rearrangement links TRBV5-4 to TRBJ2-7, with 14 bases matching TRBD2. The V gene end was trimmed by 4 bases and the J gene end by 7 bases; junction bases not matched to a gene: 16. The germline V gene has CDR1 SGHNT and CDR2 YYREEE (reference sequence). The CDR3 sequence is 18 residues long.

This chain joins TRBV2 and TRBJ2-3; the D gene is possibly TRBD2 (5 bases). Deletions cut 1 base from V and 1 base from J, with 9 bases between. Germline V gives CDR1 SNHLY, CDR2 FYNNEI. The length of the CDR3 is 15 residues. CDR3 sequence: CASSEGSSGTDTQYF. The DNA for the CDR3 is TGTGCCAGCAGTGAAGGGAGTAGCGGCACAGATACGCAGTATTTT. Full variable domain (outside the CDR3, taken from reference TRBV2 and TRBJ2-3): EPEVTQTPSHQVTQMGQEVILRCVPISNHLYFYWYRQILGQKVEFLVSFYNNEISEKSEIFDDQFSVERPDGSNFTLKIRSTKLEDSAMYFCASSEGSSGTDTQYFGPGTRLTVL.

The V and J genes are TRBV19 and TRBJ1-1, with D maybe TRBD1 (5 bases). The CDR3 spans 14 residues. Germline V gives CDR1 LNHDA, CDR2 SQIVND (reference sequence). V gave up 6 bases and J gave up 6 bases, with 17 bases separating them. Here the CDR3 reads CASRDIGSFAEAFF. The CDR3 DNA reads TGTGCCAGTAGGGACATTGGGTCGTTCGCTGAAGCTTTCTTT.

This sequence joins TRBV2 and TRBJ1-4, with D perhaps TRBD1 (5 bases). The ends were cut back, 5 bases at V and 0 bases at J, with 10 bases in the middle. The CDR3 sequence is 15 residues long. Germline values: CDR1 SNHLY, CDR2 FYNNEI. Here the CDR3 reads CASSRDFTTNEKLFF. The CDR3 region has the DNA TGTGCCAGCAGTCGGGACTTTACAACTAATGAAAAACTGTTTTTT. Drawing the rest from reference TRBV2 and TRBJ1-4, the complete variable domain is EPEVTQTPSHQVTQMGQEVILRCVPISNHLYFYWYRQILGQKVEFLVSFYNNEISEKSEIFDDQFSVERPDGSNFTLKIRSTKLEDSAMYFCASSRDFTTNEKLFFGSGTQLSVL.

The rearrangement uses TRBV4-2 and TRBJ1-2; no reliable D call. V was shortened by 4 bases and J by 4 bases, with 13 bases between the two germline ends. From germline, CDR1 is LGHNA and CDR2 YNFKEQ. The CDR3 extends over 14 amino acids. This CDR3 is CASSPGSEVYGYTF. CDR3 bases: TGTGCCAGCAGCCCTGGATCGGAAGTCTATGGCTACACCTTC.

The chain employs TRBV15 and TRBJ1-2; D is possibly TRBD1 (5 bases). The length of the CDR3 is 15 residues. Per the germline V gene, CDR1 is LNHNV and CDR2 is YYDKDF (reference sequence). V lost 5 bases, J lost 8 bases, and 21 bases lay in between. The CDR3 sequence: CATSVQRGGSGGYTF. CDR3 coding DNA: TGTGCCACCAGCGTTCAGAGGGGTGGATCGGGAGGCTACACCTTC.

The rearrangement joins TRBV11-2 to TRBJ1-3; 8 bases are a match to TRBD1. The CDR3 totals 16 residues. V shed 2 bases and J 0 bases; nucleotides not matched to a gene: 3. Germline V gene lookup returns CDR1 SGHAT and CDR2 FQNNGV. In DNA form, the CDR3 reads TGTGCCAGCAGCTTAATAGGACAGGGCTCTGGAAACACCATATATTTT. Translating gives CASSLIGQGSGNTIYF.

V is TRBV6-5 and J is TRBJ1-6; D is possibly TRBD1 (6 bases). CDR1 is MNHEY, CDR2 SVGAGI, per germline. The length of the CDR3 is 15 residues. V was pared by 2 bases and J by 8 bases, with 13 bases between. The CDR3: CASSYITGRDSPLHF. CDR3 in DNA: TGTGCCAGCAGTTACATCACAGGGAGAGATTCACCCCTCCACTTT.

This sequence joins TRBV7-8 and TRBJ2-3, with no clear D. V was clipped by 5 bases and J by 2 bases, with 8 bases between them. The CDR3 spans 13 residues. CDR1 SGHVS and CDR2 FQNEAQ come from the germline V gene. This CDR3 is CASSLSPTDTQYF. The CDR3 DNA reads TGTGCCAGCAGCCTTAGCCCCACAGATACGCAGTATTTT.

The genes are TRBV2 and TRBJ1-6; D not certain. CDR3 length equals 12 residues. Germline values: CDR1 SNHLY, CDR2 FYNNEI. The germline V and J ends were trimmed by 6 bases and 7 bases, with 7 bases remaining between them. CDR3 loop: CASSRGNSPLHF. The DNA for the CDR3 is TGTGCCAGCAGCCGAGGGAATTCACCCCTCCACTTT.

This chain uses TRBV7-9 with TRBJ2-5, with TRBD1 as a possible D gene (5 bases). The CDR3 loop spans 18 amino acids. Per the germline V gene, CDR1 is SEHNR and CDR2 is FQNEAQ (reference sequence). Between the trimmed V and J ends, which lost 5 bases and 4 bases, there was a span of 26 bases. The CDR3, as DNA: TGTGCCAGCAGCCCTCGAGCAGGGCATTCGAATATCGTAGAGACCCAGTACTTC. Amino acids: CASSPRAGHSNIVETQYF.